Detailed here is one T cell receptor beta chain. The antigen is undetermined. Other DNA sequences in the sample encode the same CDR3. The data were obtained in a study of shared clonotypes between healthy human individuals. On the study more broadly: Per donor, CD8 memory used one plate, CD8 naive used two, CD4 memory used three and CD4 naive used three.

Trimming left V 5 bases short and J 7 bases short, with 6 bases between. The length of the CDR3 is 11 residues. Germline CDR1 MDHEN, CDR2 SYDVKM. The data were produced by immunoSEQ multiplex PCR, yet TCRdb's version contains in-frame clones alone and is incomplete. Found here are a few million clones, approximately 93% of them singletons; the top ten hold approximately 0.4%. Study results and caveats: Incomplete sequencing of sorted subsets was indicated by rarefaction despite large depth. In contrast to clonotypes shared by all four donors, non-shared clonotypes had lower generation probabilities.

This TCR derives from a man younger than 35 in good health. Some clones in this sample may be carry-over from other donors' samples. The sequenced sample was naive CD4+ T cells from PBMCs. Indicated subset: CD45RA+ positively selected. The chain uses TRBV28 and TRBJ2-1, with D uncertain. CDR3 amino acids: CASSLLNEQFF. DNA for the CDR3: TGTGCCAGCAGTCTTTTGAATGAGCAGTTCTTC.